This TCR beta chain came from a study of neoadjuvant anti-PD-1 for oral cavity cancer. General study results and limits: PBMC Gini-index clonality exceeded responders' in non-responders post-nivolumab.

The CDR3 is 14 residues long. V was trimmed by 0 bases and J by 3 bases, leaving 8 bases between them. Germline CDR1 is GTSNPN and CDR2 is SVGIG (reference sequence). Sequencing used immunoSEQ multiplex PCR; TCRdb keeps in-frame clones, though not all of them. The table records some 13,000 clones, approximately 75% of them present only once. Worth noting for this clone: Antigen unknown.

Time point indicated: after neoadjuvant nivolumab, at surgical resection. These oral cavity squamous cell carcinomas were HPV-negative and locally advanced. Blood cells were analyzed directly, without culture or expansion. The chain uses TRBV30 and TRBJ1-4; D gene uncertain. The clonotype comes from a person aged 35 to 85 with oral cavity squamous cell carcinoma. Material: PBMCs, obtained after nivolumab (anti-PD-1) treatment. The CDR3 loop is CAWSVRVSNEKLFF. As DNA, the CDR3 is TGTGCCTGGAGTGTAAGGGTGTCTAATGAAAAACTGTTTTTT.